The 13 T cell receptor beta chains below were found in one sample sequenced in a study of cytomegalovirus exposure and HLA in healthy donors. Generated by immunoSEQ multiplex PCR, the TCRdb table keeps only in-frame clones and is missing some. The repertoire holds about 110,000 clones, with about nine tenths as singletons. Sequencing was done on a sample of PBMCs. The receptor set was obtained from a woman aged 18 to 35 in good health and CMV-seropositive.

V is TRBV14 and J is TRBJ2-7, with D possibly TRBD1 on 5 matching bases. Trimming took off 0 bases at V and 6 bases at J, with 9 bases between the two ends. The germline V gene encodes CDR1 SGHDN and CDR2 FVKESK. The CDR3 spans 13 residues. CDR3 in DNA: TGTGCCAGCAGCCAAGAGGCAGGGCGCGAGCAGTACGTC. This codes for CASSQEAGREQYV.

The gene calls are TRBV27 and TRBJ2-7; TRBD1 aligns across 8 bases. Trimming cost V 4 bases and J 4 bases; bases outside gene matches: 12. This CDR3 spans 16 amino acids. Germline-derived CDR1 and CDR2 are MNHEY and SMNVEV (reference sequence). The CDR3 is CASSSHRGTGDYEQYF. Written as DNA, the CDR3 is TGTGCCAGCAGTTCCCATCGCGGGACAGGCGATTACGAGCAGTACTTC.

This chain links TRBV29-1 with TRBJ1-2; TRBD1 agrees at 9 bases. There are 14 residues in the CDR3. Germline V gives CDR1 SQVTM, CDR2 ANQGSEA. The V and J ends lost 3 bases and 8 bases, in that order; junction bases with no gene match: 10. For the CDR3, the DNA is TGCAGCGTTGAGAGTAACAGGGGGCCGGGGGGCTACACCTTC. Its protein product is CSVESNRGPGGYTF.

This CDR3 is CASSPGQGMVDTQYF. The CDR3 bases are TGTGCCAGCTCACCTGGACAGGGGATGGTAGATACGCAGTATTTT. V gene TRBV18 combines with J gene TRBJ2-3; 9 bases line up with TRBD1. The V gene end was trimmed by 3 bases and the J gene end by 5 bases; junction bases not matched to a gene: 6. CDR3 length: 15 residues. Germline V gene sequence: CDR1 KGHSH, CDR2 LQKENI. The full variable domain, rest sourced from reference TRBV18 and TRBJ2-3, is NAGVMQNPRHLVRRRGQEARLRCSPMKGHSHVYWYRQLPEEGLKFMVYLQKENIIDESGMPKERFSAEFPKEGPSILRIQQVVRGDSAAYFCASSPGQGMVDTQYFGPGTRLTVL.

The chain couples TRBV27 to TRBJ1-4; possible D gene TRBD1, 6 bases. Trimming removed 6 bases from V and 5 bases from J, with 10 bases in between. Germline lookup yields CDR1 MNHEY and CDR2 SMNVEV (reference sequence). The CDR3 loop spans 13 amino acids. The CDR3 sequence is CASSTTGNEKLFF. As DNA, the CDR3 is TGTGCCAGCAGCACCACAGGGAATGAAAAACTGTTTTTT. The whole variable domain, filled in from reference TRBV27 and TRBJ1-4, reads EAQVTQNPRYLITVTGKKLTVTCSQNMNHEYMSWYRQDPGLGLRQIYYSMNVEVTDKGDVPEGYKVSRKEKRNFPLILESPSPNQTSLYFCASSTTGNEKLFFGSGTQLSVL.

This chain connects TRBV19 to TRBJ2-5; TRBD2 is a possible D gene (5 bases). Germline V gives CDR1 LNHDA, CDR2 SQIVND (reference sequence). This CDR3 has 13 amino acids. The V and J ends lost 6 bases and 2 bases respectively, with 10 bases between them. CDR3: CASRGAAQETQYF. The CDR3 bases are TGTGCCAGTAGGGGAGCTGCACAAGAGACCCAGTACTTC.

The chain uses TRBV5-4 and TRBJ1-1; perhaps TRBD1 as D (6 bases). The V end lost 1 base, the J end lost 6 bases, and 16 bases lay between the germline ends. Germline lookup yields CDR1 SGHNT and CDR2 YYREEE (reference sequence). The CDR3 loop spans 15 amino acids. CDR3 nucleotide sequence: TGTGCCAGCAGCTTGTGGAACAGGGAAGGGGCTGAAGCTTTCTTT. Translated: CASSLWNREGAEAFF.

The rearrangement uses TRBV7-2 and TRBJ2-5, with TRBD2 matching over 7 bases. Germline V gene data show CDR1 as SGHTA and CDR2 as FQGNSA. This CDR3 is built from 15 residues. The ends lost 7 bases at V and 5 bases at J; junction bases unmatched: 13. CDR3 sequence reads: CASTTRTGGRETQYF. The CDR3 nucleotides are TGTGCCAGCACCACTCGTACGGGGGGTCGGGAGACCCAGTACTTC. The variable domain in full, with the rest retrieved from reference TRBV7-2 and TRBJ2-5, is GAGVSQSPSNKVTEKGKDVELRCDPISGHTALYWYRQSLGQGLEFLIYFQGNSAPDKSGLPSDRFSAERTGGSVSTLTIQRTQQEDSAVYLCASTTRTGGRETQYFGPGTRLLVL.

The chain uses TRBV10-3 and TRBJ2-3; 9 bases align to TRBD2. The trim removed 10 bases at V and 6 bases at J, leaving 11 bases unmatched. There are 14 residues in the CDR3. Germline V gene sequence: CDR1 ENHRY, CDR2 SYGVKD. Here the CDR3 DNA reads TGTGCCACCATCCCGGGACTAGCTGGCGATACGCAGTATTTT. Protein product: CATIPGLAGDTQYF.

This clone is categorized as medium-sized. The chain links TRBV6-1 to TRBJ1-5, with TRBD1 as a possible D gene (6 bases). The CDR3 sequence is 18 residues long. Trimming took off 3 bases at V and 0 bases at J, with 18 bases between the two ends. The germline CDR1 and CDR2 sequences are MNHNS and SASEGT. The CDR3 reads CASSENRDTFYSNQPQHF. The CDR3 region has the DNA TGTGCCAGCAGTGAGAACCGGGACACCTTTTATAGCAATCAGCCCCAGCATTTT.

The chain uses TRBV28 and TRBJ1-1; D gene unclear. CDR1 and CDR2 from the germline V gene are MDHEN and SYDVKM. V was trimmed by 5 bases and J by 5 bases, leaving 6 bases between them. The CDR3 runs 11 residues. The CDR3 coding sequence is TGTGCCAGCAGTCCTACTACTGAAGCTTTCTTT. Its protein is CASSPTTEAFF.

This chain uses TRBV2 with TRBJ2-7; possible D gene TRBD2, 6 bases. This CDR3 comprises 15 residues. The germline V and J ends were trimmed by 2 bases and 5 bases, with 16 bases remaining between them. Germline values: CDR1 SNHLY, CDR2 FYNNEI. CDR3 nucleotide sequence: TGTGCCAGCAGTGAACGCACTAGCAATTTCCACGAGCAGTACGTC. The encoded protein is CASSERTSNFHEQYV.

V and J are TRBV9 and TRBJ1-2, with 9 bases lining up with TRBD1. The junction had 9 bases not matched to a gene; V was cut back by 3 bases and J by 3 bases. Germline V gene data show CDR1 as SGDLS and CDR2 as YYNGEE. The CDR3 runs 16 residues. The DNA of the CDR3 is TGTGCCAGCAGCGATTCCGGGACAGGGCGGTACTATGGCTACACCTTC. Its protein is CASSDSGTGRYYGYTF.